The 24 T cell receptor beta chains given below trace back to one sample, sequenced in a study of OX40 agonist ivuxolimab in advanced cancers. Produced via immunoSEQ multiplex PCR; TCRdb's table is partial and in-frame only. The sample has about 74,000 clones; 84% are singletons. The sequencing used CD4+ or CD8+ T cells sorted from blood, collected in a trial of the OX40 agonist ivuxolimab. The source of these receptors is an adult with an advanced solid tumor such as melanoma, head and neck, liver or kidney cancer.

The genes are TRBV11-2 and TRBJ1-6; perhaps TRBD1 as D (6 bases). With 2 bases removed from V and 8 bases from J, the gap between germline ends came to 10 bases. CDR1 and CDR2 from the germline V gene are SGHAT and FQNNGV. The CDR3 contains 14 residues. CDR3 nucleotides: TGTGCCAGCAGCTTATGGGGGCATGATTCACCCCTCCACTTT. This encodes CASSLWGHDSPLHF.

V usage is TRBV12-5 and J usage is TRBJ1-4; weak D call: TRBD1 (5 bases). V was cut by 1 base and J by 7 bases, with 19 bases left in between. The CDR3 covers 17 residues. Germline V gene sequence: CDR1 LGHNT, CDR2 FRNRAP. As DNA, the CDR3 is TGTGCTAGTGGTTTGGCAAGTTCTAGGAATGGGGGTGAAAAACTGTTTTTT. Translated, it gives CASGLASSRNGGEKLFF.

The chain uses TRBV5-1 and TRBJ2-3; D is undetermined. Trimming pared 6 bases from V and 0 bases from J, leaving 11 bases between. The V gene's germline CDR1 is SGHRS and CDR2 YFSETQ. This CDR3 is 14 amino acids long. CDR3 DNA: TGCGCCAGCATCTCCGGGCCCAGCACAGATACGCAGTATTTT. Amino acid sequence: CASISGPSTDTQYF.

This chain uses TRBV5-1 with TRBJ2-5; D perhaps matches TRBD1 (6 bases). CDR1 and CDR2 from the germline V gene are SGHRS and YFSETQ. The ends were cut back, 1 base at V and 3 bases at J, with 7 bases in the middle. This CDR3 has 13 residues. The CDR3 coding sequence is TGCGCCAGCAGCTTGCCAGGGGAAGAGACCCAGTACTTC. Its translation: CASSLPGEETQYF.

The V call is TRBV30, the J call TRBJ1-1; perhaps TRBD1 as D (5 bases). CDR1 is GTSNPN, CDR2 SVGIG, per germline (reference sequence). This CDR3 comprises 15 residues. The germline V and J ends were trimmed by 2 bases and 0 bases, with 13 bases remaining between them. The DNA of the CDR3 is TGTGCCTGGAGTCCGACAGAGCAAATGAACACTGAAGCTTTCTTT. Its translation: CAWSPTEQMNTEAFF.

The sample holds a few counts of this clone. The chain employs TRBV29-1 and TRBJ2-7; 8 bases fit TRBD1. V lost 1 base, J lost 5 bases, and 4 bases stayed unmatched. Germline V CDR1 and CDR2: SQVTM, ANQGSEA. This CDR3 has 13 amino acids. The CDR3 is CSVEGDRGNEQYF. The CDR3 DNA follows: TGCAGCGTTGAAGGCGACAGGGGCAACGAGCAGTACTTC.

The gene calls are TRBV5-1 and TRBJ2-3, with TRBD2 as a possible D gene (6 bases). The V gene lost 0 bases and the J gene lost 1 base, with 9 bases spanning the gap. The CDR3 is 15 amino acids. Germline loops: CDR1 SGHRS, CDR2 YFSETQ. The CDR3 DNA reads as TGCGCCAGCAGCTTGGGTGGAGGGGGCACAGATACGCAGTATTTT. The encoded protein is CASSLGGGGTDTQYF.

The J gene is TRBJ2-5, the V gene TRBV5-4; 8 nucleotides align to TRBD2. The J call may be incorrect, as the DNA end agrees better with TRBJ2-7. The CDR3 is 15 residues long. Germline CDR1 SGHNT, CDR2 YYREEE (reference sequence). The CDR3 reads CASSLESGSAYEQYF. The CDR3 DNA sequence: TGTGCCAGCAGCTTGGAGAGCGGGAGCGCGTACGAGCAGTACTTC.

This chain uses TRBV19 with TRBJ1-1; 8 bases line up with TRBD1. V was clipped by 7 bases and J by 5 bases; unmatched bases: 12. From germline, CDR1 is LNHDA and CDR2 SQIVND (reference sequence). The CDR3 sequence is 15 residues long. The CDR3 nucleotides are TGTGCCAGTATACGAGGACAGGGAAGGTGGACTGAAGCTTTCTTT. Protein product: CASIRGQGRWTEAFF.

The chain links TRBV4-2 to TRBJ2-3; D gene uncertain. Trimming pared 1 base from V and 6 bases from J, leaving 8 bases between. CDR1 and CDR2 from the germline V gene are LGHNA and YNFKEQ. The CDR3 covers 13 residues. The chain's CDR3 is CASSQVLGDTQYF. The CDR3 DNA reads as TGTGCCAGCAGCCAAGTCTTAGGGGATACGCAGTATTTT.

The chain carries TRBV28 and TRBJ1-4; D not certain. V lost 2 bases and J 2 bases, leaving 6 bases between the germline ends. The CDR3 contains 14 residues. Germline CDR1 is MDHEN and CDR2 is SYDVKM. The CDR3 loop reads CASSLTRTNEKLFF. CDR3 nucleotide sequence: TGTGCCAGCAGTTTAACCAGGACTAATGAAAAACTGTTTTTT.

The rearrangement uses TRBV10-3 and TRBJ2-7; 7 bases map to TRBD1. Germline V gene sequence: CDR1 ENHRY, CDR2 SYGVKD. Trimming took 10 bases from V and 6 from J; bases not matched to a gene: 6. This CDR3 is 11 amino acids long. The CDR3 reads CATGTVPEQYF. The CDR3, as DNA: TGTGCCACTGGGACAGTGCCCGAGCAGTACTTC.

The chain recombines TRBV7-2 with TRBJ2-7; D is unclear. This CDR3 spans 10 amino acids. Germline-derived CDR1 and CDR2 are SGHTA and FQGNSA. Between the trimmed V and J ends, which lost 5 bases and 4 bases, there was a span of 3 bases. The DNA for the CDR3 is TGTGCCAGCAGCCGGTACGAGCAGTACTTC. This gives the protein CASSRYEQYF.

V and J are TRBV29-1 and TRBJ2-7, with TRBD1 matching 10 bases. V dropped 4 bases and J dropped 4; count of bases not matched to a gene: 1. The CDR3 extends over 12 amino acids. The germline CDR1 and CDR2 sequences are SQVTM and ANQGSEA. Here the CDR3 DNA reads TGCAGCGTTGGGACAGGGGGTTACGAGCAGTACTTC. This gives the protein CSVGTGGYEQYF.

The CDR3 coding sequence is TGTGCCAGCAGCTTAGCGGGGGACGCGAGCAATCAGCCCCAGCATTTT. The encoded protein is CASSLAGDASNQPQHF. J is TRBJ1-5 and V is TRBV7-9; possibly TRBD1 for D (5 bases). CDR1 SEHNR and CDR2 FQNEAQ come from the germline V gene (reference sequence). Trimming cost V 0 bases and J 1 base, with 10 bases left between them. The CDR3 spans 16 residues.

V usage is TRBV28 and J usage is TRBJ1-3; possibly TRBD1 for D (6 bases). This CDR3 spans 14 amino acids. Trimming stripped 6 bases from V and 10 bases from J, with 19 bases between. Germline V gives CDR1 MDHEN, CDR2 SYDVKM. The DNA for the CDR3 is TGTGCCAGCAGCCCAACCCCCTTAGGGGGAACCATATATTTT. This translates into CASSPTPLGGTIYF.

This chain links TRBV2 with TRBJ2-2; no clear D gene. The CDR3 spans 14 residues. V shed 0 bases and J shed 5 bases, with 7 bases lying between them. Per germline, CDR1 SNHLY and CDR2 FYNNEI. The CDR3 is CASSEASWTGELFF. CDR3 nucleotides: TGTGCCAGCAGTGAAGCGTCATGGACCGGGGAGCTGTTTTTT.

This clone was seen once. The chain has TRBV11-3 and TRBJ2-7, with D perhaps TRBD1 or TRBD2 (5 bases each). Germline V gene sequence: CDR1 SGHNT, CDR2 YENEEA. V dropped 4 bases and J dropped 2 bases, with 9 bases sitting between them. The CDR3 is 13 amino acids. This CDR3 reads CASSSRGAYEQYF. The CDR3, as DNA: TGTGCCAGCAGCTCCCGGGGCGCCTACGAGCAGTACTTC.

The V call is TRBV6-5, the J call TRBJ2-2; 7 bases line up with TRBD2. This CDR3 has 13 residues. Germline loops: CDR1 MNHEY, CDR2 SVGAGI. V shed 7 bases, J shed 7 bases, and the junction held 6 bases outside the gene matches. In nucleotides, the CDR3 is TGTGCCAGCAAACAGAGCGGGATCGGGGAGCTGTTTTTT. Translating gives CASKQSGIGELFF.

This chain links TRBV29-1 with TRBJ2-3; D uncertain. Germline CDR1 SQVTM, CDR2 ANQGSEA. The germline V and J ends were trimmed by 3 bases and 2 bases, with 3 bases remaining between them. CDR3 size: 11 residues. CDR3 residues: CSVDLTDTQYF. The CDR3, as DNA: TGCAGCGTTGACCTCACAGATACGCAGTATTTT.

The rearrangement joins TRBV7-2 to TRBJ1-3; unclear D gene. The CDR3 is 17 amino acids. Germline CDR1 reads SGHTA; CDR2 reads FQGNSA. V lost 3 bases and J lost 0, with 15 bases in between. CDR3 protein: CASSFLPGKASGNTIYF. Here the CDR3 DNA reads TGTGCCAGCAGCTTTCTTCCGGGGAAGGCCTCTGGAAACACCATATATTTT.

The rearrangement uses TRBV29-1 and TRBJ1-4; unclear D gene. Germline V CDR1 and CDR2: SQVTM, ANQGSEA. V lost 8 bases, J lost 2 bases, and 12 bases lay in between. The CDR3 contains 13 residues. The CDR3 DNA reads as TGCAGCACTAGGGAGAGCACTAATGAAAAACTGTTTTTT. Translating it yields CSTRESTNEKLFF.

The V and J genes are TRBV18 and TRBJ2-3; D call uncertain. V was trimmed by 1 base and J by 5 bases, leaving 4 bases between them. This CDR3 is 12 amino acids long. The V gene's germline CDR1 is KGHSH and CDR2 LQKENI. Written as DNA, the CDR3 is TGTGCCAGCTCACCACAGAGAGATACGCAGTATTTT. Translation gives CASSPQRDTQYF.

The chain uses TRBV4-2 and TRBJ2-7; 10 bases are a match to TRBD1. V lost 4 bases and J lost 3; bases outside the gene matches: 6. CDR3 size: 15 residues. Germline values: CDR1 LGHNA, CDR2 YNFKEQ. CDR3 DNA: TGTGCCAGCAGCCGGGACAGGGGAAGTATCTACGAGCAGTACTTC. This encodes CASSRDRGSIYEQYF.